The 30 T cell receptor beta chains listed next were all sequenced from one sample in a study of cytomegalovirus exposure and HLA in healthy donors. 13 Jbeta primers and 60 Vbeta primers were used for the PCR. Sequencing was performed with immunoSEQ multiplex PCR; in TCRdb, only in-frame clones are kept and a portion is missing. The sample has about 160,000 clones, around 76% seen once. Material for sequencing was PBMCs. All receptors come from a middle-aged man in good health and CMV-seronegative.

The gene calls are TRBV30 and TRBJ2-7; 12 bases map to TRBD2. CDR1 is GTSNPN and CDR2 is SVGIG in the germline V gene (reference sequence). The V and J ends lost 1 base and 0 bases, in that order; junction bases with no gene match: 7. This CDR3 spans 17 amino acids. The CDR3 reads CAWSGTSGDYYSYEQYF. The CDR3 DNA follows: TGTGCCTGGAGTGGGACTAGCGGGGACTATTACTCCTACGAGCAGTACTTC.

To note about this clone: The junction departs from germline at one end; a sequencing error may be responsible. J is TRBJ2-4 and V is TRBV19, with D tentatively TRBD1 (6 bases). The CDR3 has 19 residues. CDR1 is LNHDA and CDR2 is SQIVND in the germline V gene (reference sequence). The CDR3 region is CASSISLQKTGTAKNSQYF. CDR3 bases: TGTGCCAGTAGTATATCCCTCCAAAAAACAGGGACCGCCAAAAACAGTCAGTACTTC.

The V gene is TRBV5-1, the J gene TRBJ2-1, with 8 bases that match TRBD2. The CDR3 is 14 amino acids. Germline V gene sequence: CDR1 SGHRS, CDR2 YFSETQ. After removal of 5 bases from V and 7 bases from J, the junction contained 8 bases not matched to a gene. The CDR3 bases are TGCGCCAGCAGTTTAGGACTAGCTGCGAATGAGCAGTTCTTC. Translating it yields CASSLGLAANEQFF.

The CDR3 loop reads CASSLRGDSYNEQFF. CDR3 coding DNA: TGTGCCAGCAGTTTACGGGGAGATTCCTACAATGAGCAGTTCTTC. The chain recombines TRBV27 with TRBJ2-1; a weak D match, TRBD2 (5 bases). V shed 2 bases and J shed 1 base, with 9 bases lying between them. The CDR3 is 15 residues long. The V gene's germline CDR1 is MNHEY and CDR2 SMNVEV (reference sequence).

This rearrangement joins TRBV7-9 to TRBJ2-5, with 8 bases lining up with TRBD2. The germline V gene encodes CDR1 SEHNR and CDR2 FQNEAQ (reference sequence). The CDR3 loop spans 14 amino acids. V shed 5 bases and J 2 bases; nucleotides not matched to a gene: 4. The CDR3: CASSLLAAQETQYF. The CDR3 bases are TGTGCCAGCAGCCTACTAGCGGCACAAGAGACCCAGTACTTC.

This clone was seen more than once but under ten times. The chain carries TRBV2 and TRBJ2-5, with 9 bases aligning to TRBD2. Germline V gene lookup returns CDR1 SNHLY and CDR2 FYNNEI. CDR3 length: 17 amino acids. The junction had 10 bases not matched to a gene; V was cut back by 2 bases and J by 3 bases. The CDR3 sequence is CASSEILGTSLEETQYF. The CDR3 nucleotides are TGTGCCAGCAGTGAAATTTTGGGGACTAGCTTGGAAGAGACCCAGTACTTC.

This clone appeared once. The CDR3: CASSVGLVGQDGYTF. The CDR3 nucleotides read TGTGCCAGCAGTGTCGGACTAGTGGGGCAAGATGGCTACACCTTC. The chain recombines TRBV28 with TRBJ1-2, with D possibly TRBD1 on 5 matching bases. Germline V CDR1 and CDR2: MDHEN, SYDVKM. CDR3 length equals 15 residues. Trimming removed 5 bases from V and 6 bases from J, with 19 bases in between.

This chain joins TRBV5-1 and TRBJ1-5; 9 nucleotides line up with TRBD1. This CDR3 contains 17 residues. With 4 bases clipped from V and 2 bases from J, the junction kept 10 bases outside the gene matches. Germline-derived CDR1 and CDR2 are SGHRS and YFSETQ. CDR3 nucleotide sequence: TGCGCCAGCAGCCCCGGGACAGGGAATCAGGGCAATCAGCCCCAGCATTTT. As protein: CASSPGTGNQGNQPQHF. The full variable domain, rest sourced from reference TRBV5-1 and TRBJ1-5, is KAGVTQTPRYLIKTRGQQVTLSCSPISGHRSVSWYQQTPGQGLQFLFEYFSETQRNKGNFPGRFSGRQFSNSRSEMNVSTLELGDSALYLCASSPGTGNQGNQPQHFGDGTRLSIL.

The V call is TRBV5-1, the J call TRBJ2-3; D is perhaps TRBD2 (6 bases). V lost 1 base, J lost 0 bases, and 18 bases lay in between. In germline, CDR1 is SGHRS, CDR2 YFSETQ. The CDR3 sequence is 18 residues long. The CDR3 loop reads CASSLLSAGGTSTDTQYF. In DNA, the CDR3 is TGCGCCAGCAGCTTGTTGAGTGCAGGTGGGACTAGCACAGATACGCAGTATTTT.

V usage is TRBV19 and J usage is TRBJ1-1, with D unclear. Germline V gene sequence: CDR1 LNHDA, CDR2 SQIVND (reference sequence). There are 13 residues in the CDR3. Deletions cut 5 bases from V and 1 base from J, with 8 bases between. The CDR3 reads CASSLRKNTEAFF. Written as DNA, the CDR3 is TGTGCCAGTAGTCTCAGGAAGAACACTGAAGCTTTCTTT.

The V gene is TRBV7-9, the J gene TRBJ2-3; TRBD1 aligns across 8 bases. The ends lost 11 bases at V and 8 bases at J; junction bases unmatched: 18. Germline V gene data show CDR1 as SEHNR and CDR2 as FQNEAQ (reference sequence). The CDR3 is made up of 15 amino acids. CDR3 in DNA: TGTGCCGGATCAACCGACAGGGGAGTAGGTGGTACGCAGTATTTT. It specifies CAGSTDRGVGGTQYF.

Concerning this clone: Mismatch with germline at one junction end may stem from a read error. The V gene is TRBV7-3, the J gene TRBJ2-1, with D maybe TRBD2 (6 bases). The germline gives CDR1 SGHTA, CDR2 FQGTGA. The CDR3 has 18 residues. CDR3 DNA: TGTGCCAGCAGCCTAACAGCCCACGGGGGACCGATCAACGGGGAGCAGTTCTTC. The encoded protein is CASSLTAHGGPINGEQFF.

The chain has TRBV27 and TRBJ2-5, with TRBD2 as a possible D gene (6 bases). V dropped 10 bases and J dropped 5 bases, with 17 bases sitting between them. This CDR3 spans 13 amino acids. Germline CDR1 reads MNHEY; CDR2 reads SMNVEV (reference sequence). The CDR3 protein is CATAGRAGETQYF. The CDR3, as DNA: TGTGCCACGGCGGGACGGGCAGGGGAGACCCAGTACTTC.

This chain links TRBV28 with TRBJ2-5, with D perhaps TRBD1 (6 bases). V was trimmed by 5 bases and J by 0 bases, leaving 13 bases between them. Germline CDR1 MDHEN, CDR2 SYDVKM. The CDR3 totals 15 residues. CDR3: CASSPGARDQETQYF. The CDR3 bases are TGTGCCAGCAGTCCAGGGGCGAGGGACCAAGAGACCCAGTACTTC. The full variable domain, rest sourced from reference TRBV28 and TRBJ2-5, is DVKVTQSSRYLVKRTGEKVFLECVQDMDHENMFWYRQDPGLGLRLIYFSYDVKMKEKGDIPEGYSVSREKKERFSLILESASTNQTSMYLCASSPGARDQETQYFGPGTRLLVL.

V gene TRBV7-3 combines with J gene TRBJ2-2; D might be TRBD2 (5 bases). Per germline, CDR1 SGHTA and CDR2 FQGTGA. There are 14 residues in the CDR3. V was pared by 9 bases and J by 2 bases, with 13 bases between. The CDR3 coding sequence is TGTGCCAGTCAACGGGGTAAAAACACCGGGGAGCTGTTTTTT. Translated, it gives CASQRGKNTGELFF.

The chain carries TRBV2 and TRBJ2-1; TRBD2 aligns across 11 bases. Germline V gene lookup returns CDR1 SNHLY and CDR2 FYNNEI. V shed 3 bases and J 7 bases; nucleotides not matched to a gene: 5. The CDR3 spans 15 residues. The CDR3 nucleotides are TGTGCCAGCAGTGAGGGGACTAGCGGCCGGAATGAGCAGTTCTTC. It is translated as CASSEGTSGRNEQFF. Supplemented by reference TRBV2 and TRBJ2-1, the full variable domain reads EPEVTQTPSHQVTQMGQEVILRCVPISNHLYFYWYRQILGQKVEFLVSFYNNEISEKSEIFDDQFSVERPDGSNFTLKIRSTKLEDSAMYFCASSEGTSGRNEQFFGPGTRLTVL.

The CDR3 bases are TGTGCCAGCAGCCTCGACAGCGGCTACACCTTC. Amino acids: CASSLDSGYTF. The chain is built from TRBV28 and TRBJ1-2, with a possible D match to TRBD1 (5 bases). The germline V and J ends were trimmed by 6 bases and 8 bases, with 10 bases remaining between them. This CDR3 spans 11 amino acids. Germline CDR1 is MDHEN and CDR2 is SYDVKM.

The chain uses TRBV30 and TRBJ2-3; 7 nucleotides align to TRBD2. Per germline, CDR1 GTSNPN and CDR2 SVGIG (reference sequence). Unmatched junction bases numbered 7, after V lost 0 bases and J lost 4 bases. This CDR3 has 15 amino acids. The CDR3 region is CAWSVLGLEADTQYF. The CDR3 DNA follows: TGTGCCTGGAGTGTACTAGGACTAGAAGCAGATACGCAGTATTTT.

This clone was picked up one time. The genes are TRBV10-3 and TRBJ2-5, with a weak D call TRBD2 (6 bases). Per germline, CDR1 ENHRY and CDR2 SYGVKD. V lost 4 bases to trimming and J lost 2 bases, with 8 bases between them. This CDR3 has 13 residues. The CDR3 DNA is TGTGCCATCAGTGGGGACTCACAAGAGACCCAGTACTTC. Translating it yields CAISGDSQETQYF.

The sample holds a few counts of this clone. CDR3 protein: CASSAAGTEHGEAFF. For the CDR3, the DNA is TGTGCCAGCAGCGCGGCGGGGACCGAACACGGTGAAGCTTTCTTT. This rearrangement joins TRBV9 to TRBJ1-1; the D gene is possibly TRBD1 (5 bases). Trimming took off 3 bases at V and 7 bases at J, with 19 bases between the two ends. The CDR3 runs 15 residues. Germline loops: CDR1 SGDLS, CDR2 YYNGEE.

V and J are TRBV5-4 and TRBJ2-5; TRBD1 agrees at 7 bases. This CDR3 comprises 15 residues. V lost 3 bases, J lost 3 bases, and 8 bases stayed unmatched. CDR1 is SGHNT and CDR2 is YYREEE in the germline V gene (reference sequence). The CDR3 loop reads CASSSPGQSKETQYF. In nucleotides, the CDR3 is TGTGCCAGCAGCTCGCCGGGACAGTCGAAAGAGACCCAGTACTTC.

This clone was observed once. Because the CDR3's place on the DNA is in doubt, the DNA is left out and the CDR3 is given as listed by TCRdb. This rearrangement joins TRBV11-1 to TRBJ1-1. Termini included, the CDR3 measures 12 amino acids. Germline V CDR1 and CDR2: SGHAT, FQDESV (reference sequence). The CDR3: CASSFGPGEAFF.

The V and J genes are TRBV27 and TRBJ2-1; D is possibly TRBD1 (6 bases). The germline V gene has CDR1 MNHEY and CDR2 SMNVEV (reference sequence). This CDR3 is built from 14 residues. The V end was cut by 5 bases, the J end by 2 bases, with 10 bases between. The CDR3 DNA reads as TGTGCCAGCAGTCCCTGGACAGCCTACAATGAGCAGTTCTTC. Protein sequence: CASSPWTAYNEQFF.

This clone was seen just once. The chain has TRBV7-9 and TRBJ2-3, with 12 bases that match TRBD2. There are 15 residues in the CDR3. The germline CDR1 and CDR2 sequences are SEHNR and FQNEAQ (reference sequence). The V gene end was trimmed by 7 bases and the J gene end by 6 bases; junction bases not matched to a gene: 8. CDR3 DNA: TGTGCCAGCACCTCTAGCGGGAGGGCCCCCGATACGCAGTATTTT. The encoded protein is CASTSSGRAPDTQYF.

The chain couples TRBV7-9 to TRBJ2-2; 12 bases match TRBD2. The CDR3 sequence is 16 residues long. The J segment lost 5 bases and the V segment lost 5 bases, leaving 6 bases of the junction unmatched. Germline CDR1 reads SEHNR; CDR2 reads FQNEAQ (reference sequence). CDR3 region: CASSPSGRARTGELFF. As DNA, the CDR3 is TGTGCCAGCAGCCCTAGCGGGAGGGCCCGGACCGGGGAGCTGTTTTTT.

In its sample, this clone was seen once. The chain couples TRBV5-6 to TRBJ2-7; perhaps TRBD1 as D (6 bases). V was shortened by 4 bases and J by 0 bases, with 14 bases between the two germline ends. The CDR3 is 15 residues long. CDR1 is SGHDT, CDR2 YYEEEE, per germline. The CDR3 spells CASSGWTEGSYEQYF. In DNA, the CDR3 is TGTGCCAGCAGCGGGTGGACAGAGGGCTCCTACGAGCAGTACTTC.

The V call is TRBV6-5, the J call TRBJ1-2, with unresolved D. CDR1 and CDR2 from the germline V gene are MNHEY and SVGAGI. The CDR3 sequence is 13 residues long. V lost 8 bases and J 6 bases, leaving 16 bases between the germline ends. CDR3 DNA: TGTGCCAGCGGACTCCAGCGGATAGATGGCTACACCTTC. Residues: CASGLQRIDGYTF.

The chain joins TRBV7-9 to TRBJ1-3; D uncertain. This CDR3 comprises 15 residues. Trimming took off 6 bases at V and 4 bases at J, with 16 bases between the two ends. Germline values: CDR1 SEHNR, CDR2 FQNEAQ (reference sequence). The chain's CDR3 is CASSYTRVQGNTIYF. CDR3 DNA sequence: TGTGCCAGCAGTTATACTCGGGTGCAAGGAAACACCATATATTTT. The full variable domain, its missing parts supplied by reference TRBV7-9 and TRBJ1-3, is DTGVSQNPRHKITKRGQNVTFRCDPISEHNRLYWYRQTLGQGPEFLTYFQNEAQLEKSRLLSDRFSAERPKGSFSTLEIQRTEQGDSAMYLCASSYTRVQGNTIYFGEGSWLTVV.

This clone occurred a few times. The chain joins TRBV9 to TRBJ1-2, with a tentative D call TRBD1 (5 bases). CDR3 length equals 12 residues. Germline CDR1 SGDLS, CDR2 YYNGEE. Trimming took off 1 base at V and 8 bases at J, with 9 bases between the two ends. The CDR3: CASSVTGVGYTF. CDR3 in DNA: TGTGCCAGCAGCGTAACAGGAGTCGGCTACACCTTC.

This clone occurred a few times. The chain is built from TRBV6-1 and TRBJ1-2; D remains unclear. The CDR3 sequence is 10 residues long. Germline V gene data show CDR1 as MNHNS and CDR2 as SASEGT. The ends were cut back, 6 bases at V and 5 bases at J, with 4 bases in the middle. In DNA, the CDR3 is TGTGCCAGCAGCAATTATGGCTACACCTTC. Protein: CASSNYGYTF.